One sample yielded the 11 T cell receptor beta chains listed below, sequenced in a study of T cell repertoires in cytomegalovirus infection. TCRdb itself ran the reads through MiXCR, one entry per CDR3 protein. The data hold hundreds of thousands of distinct CDR3 sequences, with 9.6% observed a single time. The material sequenced was PBMCs. Receptors were obtained from a human donor in good health (CMV status not recorded). Some clones in this sample may be carry-over from other donors' samples.

The table lists this clonotype with many counts. V gene TRBV19 combines with J gene TRBJ1-5, with 9 bases matching TRBD1. Trimming took 7 bases from V and 5 from J; bases not matched to a gene: 12. The germline V gene has CDR1 LNHDA and CDR2 SQIVND (reference sequence). CDR3 length: 16 amino acids. CDR3 DNA: TGTGCCAGTAATTATGGGACAGGGAGGAGTGATCAGCCCCAGCATTTT. It yields the protein CASNYGTGRSDQPQHF. The full variable domain, completed using reference TRBV19 and TRBJ1-5, is DGGITQSPKYLFRKEGQNVTLSCEQNLNHDAMYWYRQDPGQGLRLIYYSQIVNDFQKGDIAEGYSVSREKKESFPLTVTSAQKNPTAFYLCASNYGTGRSDQPQHFGDGTRLSIL.

The table lists this clonotype with a few counts. The chain recombines TRBV29-1 with TRBJ2-1; D is undetermined. There are 11 residues in the CDR3. The germline gives CDR1 SQVTM, CDR2 ANQGSEA. Trimming shortened V by 6 bases and J by 6 bases, and 9 bases separated the two germline ends. CDR3: CSVGNSNEQFF. The CDR3 bases are TGCAGCGTGGGGAATAGCAATGAGCAGTTCTTC.

This chain joins TRBV3-1 and TRBJ1-1, with D uncertain. The germline V gene encodes CDR1 LGHDT and CDR2 YNNKEL (reference sequence). The V end was cut by 6 bases, the J end by 2 bases, with 7 bases between. CDR3 length equals 12 residues. The chain's CDR3 is CASRSANTEAFF. The CDR3 DNA follows: TGTGCCAGCAGATCGGCCAACACTGAAGCTTTCTTT.

This clonotype was observed at least ten times. This sequence joins TRBV28 and TRBJ1-1; D ambiguous. The CDR3 is 17 amino acids. Per germline, CDR1 MDHEN and CDR2 SYDVKM. V lost 1 base, J lost 4 bases, and 19 bases lay in between. CDR3 in amino acids: CASSLYPPRQAGTEAFF. CDR3 nucleotides: TGTGCCAGCAGTTTATACCCCCCACGGCAGGCGGGCACTGAAGCTTTCTTT.

This clonotype was counted at least ten times. V is TRBV28 and J is TRBJ2-3, with D possibly TRBD2 on 6 matching bases. V lost 5 bases and J 2 bases, leaving 14 bases between the germline ends. CDR3 size: 15 residues. Germline values: CDR1 MDHEN, CDR2 SYDVKM. The CDR3 coding sequence is TGTGCCAGCAGTCCCCGGGGGTCAAACACAGATACGCAGTATTTT. The encoded protein is CASSPRGSNTDTQYF. Filled out from reference TRBV28 and TRBJ2-3, the complete variable domain reads DVKVTQSSRYLVKRTGEKVFLECVQDMDHENMFWYRQDPGLGLRLIYFSYDVKMKEKGDIPEGYSVSREKKERFSLILESASTNQTSMYLCASSPRGSNTDTQYFGPGTRLTVL.

This clonotype occurred many times. The chain employs TRBV7-8 and TRBJ2-1; tentative D call: TRBD1 (5 bases). This CDR3 region has 13 residues. Germline-derived CDR1 and CDR2 are SGHVS and FQNEAQ. Trimming shortened V by 5 bases and J by 7 bases, and 12 bases separated the two germline ends. As DNA, the CDR3 is TGTGCCAGCAGCCCCGCCAGGGCTAATGAGCAGTTCTTC. It translates to CASSPARANEQFF.

This clonotype was detected only a few times. The CDR3 protein is CAISATTSGGINEQYF. The CDR3 nucleotides read TGTGCCATCAGTGCCACGACTAGCGGGGGAATCAACGAGCAGTACTTC. The chain couples TRBV10-3 to TRBJ2-7; 12 nucleotides line up with TRBD2. With V trimmed by 4 bases and J by 5 bases, 9 bases remained unmatched. The CDR3 loop spans 16 amino acids. Germline V lookup: CDR1 ENHRY, CDR2 SYGVKD.

The chain couples TRBV20-1 to TRBJ2-5; TRBD2 matches 15 bases. The J segment lost 4 bases and the V segment lost 1 base, leaving 7 bases of the junction unmatched. Germline V gene data show CDR1 as DFQATT and CDR2 as SNEGSKA (reference sequence). The CDR3 covers 17 residues. CDR3 coding DNA: TGCAGTGCTAGAGGCTACGGGACTAGCGGGGGGCGAGAGACCCAGTACTTC. Translating it yields CSARGYGTSGGRETQYF.

This clonotype occurred many times. The chain has TRBV7-2 and TRBJ2-4, with 7 nucleotides matching TRBD1. V lost 4 bases, J lost 6 bases, and 3 bases stayed unmatched. Looked up from germline, CDR1 is SGHTA and CDR2 is FQGNSA. This CDR3 has 13 residues. The CDR3 nucleotides read TGTGCCAGCAGCTCGACAGGGCCAAACATTCAGTACTTC. Translation gives CASSSTGPNIQYF.

This clonotype was counted at least ten times. The V and J genes are TRBV20-1 and TRBJ1-6; 7 bases match TRBD1. This CDR3 is 15 amino acids long. V was pared by 2 bases and J by 5 bases, with 6 bases of the junction left unmatched. Germline assignment: CDR1 DFQATT and CDR2 SNEGSKA (reference sequence). CDR3 in amino acids: CSARLNRGDNSPLHF. As DNA, the CDR3 is TGCAGTGCTAGATTAAACAGGGGAGATAATTCACCCCTCCACTTT.

This clonotype was observed many times. The V call is TRBV12-3 or TRBV12-4, the J call TRBJ1-1; D is uncertain. The CDR3 loop spans 15 amino acids. Trimming removed 4 bases from V and 0 bases from J, with 12 bases in between. The CDR3 DNA is TGTGCCAGCAGTTGGACCGCTGGGGTGAACACTGAAGCTTTCTTT. Translating it yields CASSWTAGVNTEAFF.